This record concerns one T cell receptor beta chain sequence. Its target is unknown. As defined, naive CD8 cells were CD45RO-negative and positively selected for CCR7, with terminally differentiated effector memory CD45RA+ cells excluded. Germline CDR1 reads SNHLY; CDR2 reads FYNNEI. The CDR3 covers 14 residues. Trimming pared 1 base from V and 8 bases from J, leaving 12 bases between. This sample was included in a study of shared clonotypes between healthy human individuals. Study-level points and caveats: Shared clonotypes across all four donors exceeded non-shared ones in generation probability. A few donors had 5% to 6.5% of their naive CD4 clonotypes in common.

Libraries were prepared by immunoSEQ multiplex PCR; TCRdb keeps only in-frame clonotypes and omits some of them. The sample includes nearly 600,000 clones, about 95% of them seen just once. This TCR came from a woman under 40 in good health. The sequenced sample was naive CD8+ T cells sorted from blood. This rearrangement joins TRBV2 to TRBJ1-5; D unresolved. The CDR3 sequence is CASSEEAGLEPQHF. CDR3 DNA: TGTGCCAGCAGTGAAGAGGCAGGCCTGGAGCCCCAGCATTTT.